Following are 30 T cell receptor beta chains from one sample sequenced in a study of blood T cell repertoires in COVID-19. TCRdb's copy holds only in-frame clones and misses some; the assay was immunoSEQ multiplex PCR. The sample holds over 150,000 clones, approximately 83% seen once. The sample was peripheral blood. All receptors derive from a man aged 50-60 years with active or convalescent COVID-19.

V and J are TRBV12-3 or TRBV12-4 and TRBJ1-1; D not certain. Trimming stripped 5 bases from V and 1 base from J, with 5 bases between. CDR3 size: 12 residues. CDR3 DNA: TGTGCCAGCAGTCCAGGGAACACTGAAGCTTTCTTT. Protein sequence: CASSPGNTEAFF.

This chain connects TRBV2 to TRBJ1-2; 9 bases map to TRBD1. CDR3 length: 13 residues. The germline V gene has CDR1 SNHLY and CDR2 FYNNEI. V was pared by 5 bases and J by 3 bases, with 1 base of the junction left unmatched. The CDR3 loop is CASSRQGDYGYTF. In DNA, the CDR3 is TGTGCCAGCAGTCGACAGGGGGACTATGGCTACACCTTC. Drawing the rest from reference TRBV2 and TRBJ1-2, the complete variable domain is EPEVTQTPSHQVTQMGQEVILRCVPISNHLYFYWYRQILGQKVEFLVSFYNNEISEKSEIFDDQFSVERPDGSNFTLKIRSTKLEDSAMYFCASSRQGDYGYTFGSGTRLTVV.

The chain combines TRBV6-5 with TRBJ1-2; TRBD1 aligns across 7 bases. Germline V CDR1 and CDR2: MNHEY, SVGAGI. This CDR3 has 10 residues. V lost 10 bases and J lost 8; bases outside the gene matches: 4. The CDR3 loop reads CATYRGGYTF. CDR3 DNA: TGTGCCACCTACAGGGGCGGCTACACCTTC.

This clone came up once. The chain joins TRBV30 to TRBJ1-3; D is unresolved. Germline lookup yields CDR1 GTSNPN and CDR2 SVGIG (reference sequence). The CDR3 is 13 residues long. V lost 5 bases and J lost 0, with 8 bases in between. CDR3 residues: CAWERDSGNTIYF. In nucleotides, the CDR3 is TGTGCCTGGGAGAGGGACTCTGGAAACACCATATATTTT.

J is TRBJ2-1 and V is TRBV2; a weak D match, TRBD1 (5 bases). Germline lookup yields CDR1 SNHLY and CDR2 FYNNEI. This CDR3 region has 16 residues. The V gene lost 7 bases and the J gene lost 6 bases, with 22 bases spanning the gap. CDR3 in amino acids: CASIEAVGPLGNEQFF. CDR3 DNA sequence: TGTGCCAGCATAGAGGCGGTGGGGCCCCTGGGCAATGAGCAGTTCTTC.

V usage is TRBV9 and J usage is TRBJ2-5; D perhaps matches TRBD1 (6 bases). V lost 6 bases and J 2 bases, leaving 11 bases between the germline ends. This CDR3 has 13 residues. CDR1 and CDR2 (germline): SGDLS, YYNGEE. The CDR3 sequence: CASNRELQETQYF. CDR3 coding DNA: TGTGCCAGCAACAGGGAACTTCAAGAGACCCAGTACTTC.

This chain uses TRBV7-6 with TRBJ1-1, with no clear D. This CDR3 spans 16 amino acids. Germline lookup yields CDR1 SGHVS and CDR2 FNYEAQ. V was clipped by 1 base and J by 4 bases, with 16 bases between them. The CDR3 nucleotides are TGTGCCAGCAGCTTAGAACTATTGGGTGCCGCCACTGAAGCTTTCTTT. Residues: CASSLELLGAATEAFF.

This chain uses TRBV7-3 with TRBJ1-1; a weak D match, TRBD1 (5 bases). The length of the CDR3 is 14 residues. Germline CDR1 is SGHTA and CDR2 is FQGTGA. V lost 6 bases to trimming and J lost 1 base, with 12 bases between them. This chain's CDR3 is CASSSGHQNTEAFF. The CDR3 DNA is TGTGCCAGCAGTTCAGGACACCAGAACACTGAAGCTTTCTTT. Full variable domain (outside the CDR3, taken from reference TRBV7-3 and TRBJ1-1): GAGVSQTPSNKVTEKGKYVELRCDPISGHTALYWYRQSLGQGPEFLIYFQGTGAADDSGLPNDRFFAVRPEGSVSTLKIQRTERGDSAVYLCASSSGHQNTEAFFGQGTRLTVV.

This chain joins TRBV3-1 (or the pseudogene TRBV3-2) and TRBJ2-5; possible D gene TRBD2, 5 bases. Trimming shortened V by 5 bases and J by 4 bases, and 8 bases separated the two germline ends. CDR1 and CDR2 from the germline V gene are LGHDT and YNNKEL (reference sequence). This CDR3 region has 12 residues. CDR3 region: CASSFEGETQYF. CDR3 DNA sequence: TGTGCCAGCAGCTTCGAGGGAGAGACCCAGTACTTC.

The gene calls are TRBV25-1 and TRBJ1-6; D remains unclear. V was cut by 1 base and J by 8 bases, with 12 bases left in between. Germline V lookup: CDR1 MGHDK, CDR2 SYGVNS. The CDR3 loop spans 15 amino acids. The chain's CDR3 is CASSELSEVDSPLHF. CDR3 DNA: TGTGCCAGCAGTGAATTGTCGGAGGTGGATTCACCCCTCCACTTT.

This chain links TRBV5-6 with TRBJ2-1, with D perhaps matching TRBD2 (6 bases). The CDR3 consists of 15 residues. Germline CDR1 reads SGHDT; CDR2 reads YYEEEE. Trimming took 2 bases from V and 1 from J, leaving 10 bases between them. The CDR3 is CASSFGGWSYNEQFF. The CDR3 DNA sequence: TGTGCCAGCAGCTTTGGGGGGTGGTCCTACAATGAGCAGTTCTTC.

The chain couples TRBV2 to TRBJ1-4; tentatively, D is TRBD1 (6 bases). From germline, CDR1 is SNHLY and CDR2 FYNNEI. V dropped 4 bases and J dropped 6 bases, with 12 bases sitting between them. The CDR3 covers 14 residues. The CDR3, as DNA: TGTGCCAGCAGTGTATTACAGGGATATGAAAAACTGTTTTTT. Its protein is CASSVLQGYEKLFF.

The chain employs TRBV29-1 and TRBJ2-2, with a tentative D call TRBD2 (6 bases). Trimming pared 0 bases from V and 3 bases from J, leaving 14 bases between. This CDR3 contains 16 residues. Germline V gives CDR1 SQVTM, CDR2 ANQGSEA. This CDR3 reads CSVEERGVGDTGELFF. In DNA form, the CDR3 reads TGCAGCGTTGAAGAGCGGGGTGTTGGGGACACCGGGGAGCTGTTTTTT.

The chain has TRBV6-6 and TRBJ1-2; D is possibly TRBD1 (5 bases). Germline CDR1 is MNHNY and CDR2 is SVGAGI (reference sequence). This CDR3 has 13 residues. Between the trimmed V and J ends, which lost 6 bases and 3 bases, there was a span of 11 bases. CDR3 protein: CASRAQEYYGYTF. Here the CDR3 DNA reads TGTGCCAGCAGGGCACAGGAATACTATGGCTACACCTTC.

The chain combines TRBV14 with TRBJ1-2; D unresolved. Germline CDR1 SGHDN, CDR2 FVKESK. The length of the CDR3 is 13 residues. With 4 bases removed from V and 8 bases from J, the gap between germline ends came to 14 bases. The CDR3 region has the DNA TGTGCCAGCAGCCCTCAGACGCGGAGGGGCTACACCTTC. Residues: CASSPQTRRGYTF.

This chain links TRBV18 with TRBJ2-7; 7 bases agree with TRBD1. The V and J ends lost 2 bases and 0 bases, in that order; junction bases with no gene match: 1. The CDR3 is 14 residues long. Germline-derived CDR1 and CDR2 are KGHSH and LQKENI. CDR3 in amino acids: CASSPGTASYEQYF. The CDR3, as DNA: TGTGCCAGCTCACCAGGGACAGCCTCCTACGAGCAGTACTTC.

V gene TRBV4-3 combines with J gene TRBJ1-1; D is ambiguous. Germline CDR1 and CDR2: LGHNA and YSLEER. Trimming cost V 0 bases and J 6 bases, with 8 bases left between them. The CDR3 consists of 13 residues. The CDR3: CASSQESGSEAFF. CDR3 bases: TGCGCCAGCAGCCAAGAATCAGGATCTGAAGCTTTCTTT.

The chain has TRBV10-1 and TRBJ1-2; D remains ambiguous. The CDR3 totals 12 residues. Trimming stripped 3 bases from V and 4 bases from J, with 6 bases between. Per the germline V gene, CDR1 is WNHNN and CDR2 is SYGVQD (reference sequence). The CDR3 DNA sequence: TGCGCCAGCAGTGACACAGCCTATGGCTACACCTTC. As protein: CASSDTAYGYTF.

The CDR3 spells CAWSVGGGGDLKLFF. The CDR3 DNA sequence: TGTGCCTGGAGTGTTGGTGGAGGGGGCGACTTAAAACTGTTTTTT. The V and J genes are TRBV30 and TRBJ1-4, with 7 bases identical to TRBD1. The germline CDR1 and CDR2 sequences are GTSNPN and SVGIG (reference sequence). Losses at the gene ends were 0 bases for V and 10 bases for J; bases not matched to a gene: 11. This CDR3 contains 15 residues.

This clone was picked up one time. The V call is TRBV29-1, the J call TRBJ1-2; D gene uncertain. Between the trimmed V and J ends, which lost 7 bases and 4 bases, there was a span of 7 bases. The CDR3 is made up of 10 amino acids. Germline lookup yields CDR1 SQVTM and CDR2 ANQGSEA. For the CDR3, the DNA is TGCAGCGCCCTTAGCTATGGCTACACCTTC. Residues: CSALSYGYTF. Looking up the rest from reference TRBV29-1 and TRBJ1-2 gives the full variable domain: SAVISQKPSRDICQRGTSLTIQCQVDSQVTMMFWYRQQPGQSLTLIATANQGSEATYESGFVIDKFPISRPNLTFSTLTVSNMSPEDSSIYLCSALSYGYTFGSGTRLTVV.

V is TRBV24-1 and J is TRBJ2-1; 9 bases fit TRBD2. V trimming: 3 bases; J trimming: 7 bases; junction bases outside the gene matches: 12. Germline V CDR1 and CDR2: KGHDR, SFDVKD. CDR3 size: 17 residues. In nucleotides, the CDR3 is TGTGCCACCAGTGATCCGACTCGCGGGGGGGCGGGGAATGAGCAGTTCTTC. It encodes CATSDPTRGGAGNEQFF.

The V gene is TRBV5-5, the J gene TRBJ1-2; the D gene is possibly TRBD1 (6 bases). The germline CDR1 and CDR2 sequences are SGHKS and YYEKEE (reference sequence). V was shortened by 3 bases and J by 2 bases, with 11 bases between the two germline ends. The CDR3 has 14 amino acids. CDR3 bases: TGTGCCAGCAGCTCTACCGGGACAAACTATGGCTACACCTTC. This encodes CASSSTGTNYGYTF.

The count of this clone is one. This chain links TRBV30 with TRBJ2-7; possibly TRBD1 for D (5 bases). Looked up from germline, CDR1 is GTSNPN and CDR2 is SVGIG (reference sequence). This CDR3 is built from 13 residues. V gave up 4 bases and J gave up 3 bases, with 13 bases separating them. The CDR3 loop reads CAWTSDRNYEQYF. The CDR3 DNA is TGTGCCTGGACTAGTGACAGAAACTACGAGCAGTACTTC.

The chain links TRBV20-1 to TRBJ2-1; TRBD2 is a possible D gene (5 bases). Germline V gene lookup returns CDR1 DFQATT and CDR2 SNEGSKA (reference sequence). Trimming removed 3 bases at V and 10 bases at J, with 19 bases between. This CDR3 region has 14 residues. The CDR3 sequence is CSASAAGELLEQFF. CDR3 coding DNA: TGCAGTGCTAGTGCCGCTGGGGAGCTGCTGGAGCAGTTCTTC.

CDR3 DNA: TGTGCCAGCAGCCCGGGGACAGGGGTGTGGGAGCTGTTTTTT. Protein product: CASSPGTGVWELFF. The gene calls are TRBV7-2 and TRBJ2-2; 10 bases align to TRBD1. In germline, CDR1 is SGHTA, CDR2 FQGNSA. The trim removed 5 bases at V and 9 bases at J, leaving 6 bases unmatched. There are 14 residues in the CDR3.

CDR3 coding DNA: TGTGCCAGCAGCTTAGAATTCGGAGATACGCAGTATTTT. This encodes CASSLEFGDTQYF. V gene TRBV11-3 combines with J gene TRBJ2-3, with D unclear. This CDR3 has 13 residues. V was cut by 0 bases and J by 5 bases, with 6 bases left in between. The germline CDR1 and CDR2 sequences are SGHNT and YENEEA. The full variable domain, with the rest looked up from reference TRBV11-3 and TRBJ2-3, is EAGVVQSPRYKIIEKKQPVAFWCNPISGHNTLYWYLQNLGQGPELLIRYENEEAVDDSQLPKDRFSAERLKGVDSTLKIQPAELGDSAVYLCASSLEFGDTQYFGPGTRLTVL.

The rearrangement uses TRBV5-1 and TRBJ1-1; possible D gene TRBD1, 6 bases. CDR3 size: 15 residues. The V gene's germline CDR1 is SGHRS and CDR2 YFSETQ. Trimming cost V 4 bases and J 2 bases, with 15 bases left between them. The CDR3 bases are TGCGCCAGCAGCCGAACGGGGGGCCTTAACACTGAAGCTTTCTTT. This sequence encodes CASSRTGGLNTEAFF. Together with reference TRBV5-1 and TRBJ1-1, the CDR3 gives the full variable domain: KAGVTQTPRYLIKTRGQQVTLSCSPISGHRSVSWYQQTPGQGLQFLFEYFSETQRNKGNFPGRFSGRQFSNSRSEMNVSTLELGDSALYLCASSRTGGLNTEAFFGQGTRLTVV.

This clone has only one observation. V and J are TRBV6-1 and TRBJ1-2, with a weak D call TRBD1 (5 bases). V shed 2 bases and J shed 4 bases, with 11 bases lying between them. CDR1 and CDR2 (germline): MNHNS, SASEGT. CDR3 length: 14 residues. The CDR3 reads CASSEWGGSYGYTF. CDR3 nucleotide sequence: TGTGCCAGCAGTGAATGGGGGGGGTCCTATGGCTACACCTTC.

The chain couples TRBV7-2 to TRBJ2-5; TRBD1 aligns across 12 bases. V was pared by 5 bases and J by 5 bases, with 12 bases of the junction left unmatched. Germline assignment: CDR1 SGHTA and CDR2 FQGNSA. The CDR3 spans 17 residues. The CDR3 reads CASSPRRGTGGGETQYF. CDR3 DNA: TGTGCCAGCAGCCCCCGTCGAGGGACAGGGGGCGGGGAGACCCAGTACTTC.

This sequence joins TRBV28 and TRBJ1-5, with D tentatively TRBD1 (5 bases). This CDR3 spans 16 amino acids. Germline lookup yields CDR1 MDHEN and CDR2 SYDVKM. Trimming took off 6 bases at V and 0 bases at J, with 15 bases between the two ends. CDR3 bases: TGTGCCAGCAGCTCCCCTTGGACATTTAGCAATCAGCCCCAGCATTTT. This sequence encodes CASSSPWTFSNQPQHF.